Shown below are 17 T cell receptor beta chains from a single sample sequenced in a study of beta chain features in type 1 diabetes. Study outcomes and limitations: In all four CD4+ subsets, TCRB CDR3 length was significantly, moderately reduced in type 1 diabetes.

These receptors' antigens are unknown. Of the isolated RNA, all was reverse transcribed, and so the sequenced material was expressed TCRB transcripts. Sequenced by immunoSEQ multiplex PCR; TCRdb stores in-frame clones only, minus some. The sample holds roughly 50,000 clones, under 45% seen once. Sequencing was carried out using Tregs from blood. These receptors all stem from a young man with type 1 diabetes.

This chain connects TRBV15 to TRBJ2-5, with D maybe TRBD1 (6 bases). Germline V gene sequence: CDR1 LNHNV, CDR2 YYDKDF (reference sequence). Between the trimmed V and J ends, which lost 3 bases and 5 bases, there was a span of 13 bases. This CDR3 spans 14 amino acids. This CDR3 is CATSRVVQGETQYF. CDR3 DNA sequence: TGTGCCACCAGCAGGGTCGTCCAGGGGGAGACCCAGTACTTC.

This clone was seen only once. The V call is TRBV25-1, the J call TRBJ2-7; D possibly corresponds to TRBD2 (6 bases). This CDR3 contains 15 residues. CDR1 and CDR2 from the germline V gene are MGHDK and SYGVNS. With 2 bases removed from V and 2 bases from J, the gap between germline ends came to 13 bases. The CDR3 is CASSEPEAGTYEQYF. In DNA, the CDR3 is TGTGCCAGCAGTGAACCCGAGGCGGGAACCTACGAGCAGTACTTC.

This clone was seen a few times. Written as DNA, the CDR3 is TGTGCCAGCAGTTGGCTTAATGTCGCGACAGGACTGTTTTTT. Protein: CASSWLNVATGLFF. V usage is TRBV28 and J usage is TRBJ1-4, with D possibly matching TRBD1 (6 bases). V was pared by 4 bases and J by 13 bases, with 19 bases between. The CDR3 is 14 amino acids. The germline V gene encodes CDR1 MDHEN and CDR2 SYDVKM.

This clone was counted only a few times. The rearrangement joins TRBV7-2 to TRBJ1-4; no clear D. Trimming removed 2 bases at V and 5 bases at J, with 9 bases between. The CDR3 runs to 14 residues. Germline V gene data show CDR1 as SGHTA and CDR2 as FQGNSA. CDR3 protein: CASSLMAGNEKLFF. CDR3 in DNA: TGTGCCAGCAGCTTAATGGCGGGGAATGAAAAACTGTTTTTT.

This chain connects TRBV6-1 to TRBJ1-4; D is ambiguous. V lost 6 bases to trimming and J lost 8 bases, with 7 bases between them. This CDR3 comprises 11 residues. Germline-derived CDR1 and CDR2 are MNHNS and SASEGT. In DNA form, the CDR3 reads TGTGCCAGCAGGGTCCAGGAAAAACTGTTTTTT. Translated, it gives CASRVQEKLFF.

This clone was detected only a few times. V gene TRBV28 combines with J gene TRBJ2-1; 11 bases are a match to TRBD2. The CDR3 length is 13 residues. Germline V lookup: CDR1 MDHEN, CDR2 SYDVKM. Germline trimming cut 10 bases from V and 10 bases from J; bases unmatched to any gene: 9. Here the CDR3 reads CATQTSGKREQFF. The DNA for the CDR3 is TGTGCCACCCAGACTAGCGGGAAACGAGAGCAGTTCTTC.

The V gene is TRBV28, the J gene TRBJ2-3, with 12 bases lining up with TRBD2. V dropped 4 bases and J dropped 6; count of bases not matched to a gene: 5. CDR1 and CDR2 from the germline V gene are MDHEN and SYDVKM. The CDR3 covers 15 residues. The CDR3 spells CASSSLAGGADTQYF. CDR3 in DNA: TGTGCCAGCAGTTCTCTAGCGGGAGGGGCGGATACGCAGTATTTT.

V gene TRBV7-2 combines with J gene TRBJ1-6; tentatively, D is TRBD1 (5 bases). The CDR3 length is 14 residues. V lost 5 bases to trimming and J lost 7 bases, with 12 bases between them. The germline gives CDR1 SGHTA, CDR2 FQGNSA. The CDR3 sequence is CASSKQGGNSPLHF. CDR3 in DNA: TGTGCCAGCAGCAAGCAGGGAGGGAATTCACCCCTCCACTTT.

This clone was seen only a few times. The chain employs TRBV7-9 and TRBJ1-2, with D unclear. V was trimmed by 5 bases and J by 12 bases, leaving 16 bases between them. Germline CDR1 and CDR2: SEHNR and FQNEAQ (reference sequence). The CDR3 is 12 residues long. The CDR3 sequence: CASSVGQAIDTF. DNA of the CDR3: TGTGCCAGCAGCGTAGGGCAGGCAATTGACACCTTC.

There are a few counts of this clone. The chain couples TRBV28 to TRBJ2-2; the D gene is possibly TRBD2 (6 bases). The CDR3 is 12 residues long. Germline CDR1 MDHEN, CDR2 SYDVKM. V was cut by 4 bases and J by 13 bases, with 13 bases left in between. The CDR3 nucleotides read TGTGCCAGCAGTTCAACAACAGCGGGGCTGTTTTTT. This gives the protein CASSSTTAGLFF.

The V call is TRBV11-2, the J call TRBJ2-4; TRBD1 aligns across 9 bases. The CDR3 is 14 amino acids. The V segment lost 5 bases and the J segment 9 bases; nucleotides outside the gene matches: 8. Germline-derived CDR1 and CDR2 are SGHAT and FQNNGV. CDR3 sequence (DNA): TGTGCCAGCAGCGCGAGACCACAGGGGGCCATTCAGTACTTC. Translation: CASSARPQGAIQYF.

CDR3 region: CASSELAFEQFF. The CDR3 DNA reads TGTGCCAGCAGTGAACTAGCGTTTGAGCAGTTCTTC. The chain couples TRBV6-1 to TRBJ2-1, with D possibly TRBD2 on 6 matching bases. CDR3 length: 12 residues. From germline, CDR1 is MNHNS and CDR2 SASEGT. Trimming shortened V by 2 bases and J by 9 bases, and 8 bases separated the two germline ends.

The rearrangement links TRBV5-1 to TRBJ2-1; D is perhaps TRBD2 (6 bases). This CDR3 contains 16 residues. Germline V lookup: CDR1 SGHRS, CDR2 YFSETQ. V was trimmed by 5 bases and J by 0 bases, leaving 15 bases between them. DNA of the CDR3: TGCGCCAGCAGGGCTGGGACTGTTAGCTCCTACAATGAGCAGTTCTTC. This translates into CASRAGTVSSYNEQFF.

This clone was found once. The chain has TRBV27 and TRBJ1-1; TRBD1 agrees at 7 bases. The CDR3 is 17 amino acids. CDR1 is MNHEY and CDR2 is SMNVEV in the germline V gene (reference sequence). V trimming: 3 bases; J trimming: 2 bases; junction bases outside the gene matches: 12. The CDR3 DNA follows: TGTGCCAGCAGTTTGAGGCAGGGGGGCCGCGGTAACACTGAAGCTTTCTTT. It is translated as CASSLRQGGRGNTEAFF.

This clone was counted a few times. The chain is built from TRBV19 and TRBJ1-2, with TRBD1 matching 8 bases. The CDR3 loop spans 15 amino acids. Germline trimming cut 2 bases from V and 3 bases from J; bases unmatched to any gene: 5. Looked up from germline, CDR1 is LNHDA and CDR2 is SQIVND (reference sequence). CDR3 in amino acids: CASSIQGAMDYGYTF. The CDR3 bases are TGTGCCAGTAGTATACAGGGGGCGATGGACTATGGCTACACCTTC.

This clone has a handful of counts. The genes are TRBV29-1 and TRBJ2-7; no reliable D call. CDR1 is SQVTM and CDR2 is ANQGSEA in the germline V gene. The germline V and J ends were trimmed by 3 bases and 5 bases, with 20 bases remaining between them. This CDR3 has 15 residues. DNA for the CDR3: TGCAGCGTTGAGTCTATGCAAGGTTCACGGGACGAGCAGTACTTC. Its translation: CSVESMQGSRDEQYF.

This clone was observed a few times. V usage is TRBV15 and J usage is TRBJ1-2; D uncertain. The CDR3 has 13 residues. Germline CDR1 is LNHNV and CDR2 is YYDKDF (reference sequence). The V gene lost 5 bases and the J gene lost 6 bases, with 13 bases spanning the gap. This CDR3 is CATSRGRADGYTF. The CDR3 DNA follows: TGTGCCACCAGCCGAGGTCGTGCGGATGGCTACACCTTC.